This T cell receptor beta chain stems from a study of blood T cells in healthy people across ages. The CDR3 length is 14 residues. The use of a sample-barcoded 5' primer and a J-beta primer mix characterized a second PCR of about 7 to 12 cycles. MiXCR was run by TCRdb on the 5' RACE reads, yielding one entry per CDR3 protein. Among 1.5 million or so distinct CDR3 sequences listed, 40% to 50% were seen once. Isolation of PBMCs gave at least 7 million cells per sample. This sequence was found in a woman between 18 and 29 years old in good health. The chain carries TRBV21-1 and TRBJ2-3; the table gives TRBD2 as D, unverified against the DNA. TRBV21-1 is termed a pseudogene. The sequencing input was blood. The CDR3 DNA follows: TGTGCCAGCACCAAACTAGCGGGAGTAGATACGCAGTATTTT. Translation: CASTKLAGVDTQYF.